The 21 T cell receptor beta chains given below trace back to one sample, sequenced in a study of T cell responses to AZD1222 COVID-19 vaccine. Sequenced by immunoSEQ multiplex PCR; TCRdb stores in-frame clones only, minus some. The sample contains approximately 180,000 clones, around 90% of which appear only once. The sequenced sample was peripheral blood, obtained on day 0 of AZD1222 vaccination. The receptors derive from an adult in good health.

The chain recombines TRBV6-5 with TRBJ1-2, with no clear D. CDR1 and CDR2 from the germline V gene are MNHEY and SVGAGI. The CDR3 is 10 residues long. V was trimmed by 10 bases and J by 13 bases, leaving 16 bases between them. This chain's CDR3 is CATASPLFTF. As DNA, the CDR3 is TGTGCCACCGCGTCCCCACTGTTCACCTTC.

The chain uses TRBV6-5 and TRBJ1-2; 9 bases are a match to TRBD1. Trimming took 6 bases from V and 7 from J; bases not matched to a gene: 9. Germline V gene sequence: CDR1 MNHEY, CDR2 SVGAGI. This CDR3 region has 14 residues. The CDR3 region is CASRPSGTGLGYTF. CDR3 nucleotides: TGTGCCAGCAGACCATCCGGGACAGGGCTTGGCTACACCTTC.

V gene TRBV28 combines with J gene TRBJ1-1, with D possibly matching TRBD1 (6 bases). The CDR3 is 14 amino acids. Germline V gene data show CDR1 as MDHEN and CDR2 as SYDVKM. V was cut by 1 base and J by 4 bases, with 10 bases left in between. CDR3 DNA: TGTGCCAGCAGTTTATTGCAACAGGGCACTGAAGCTTTCTTT. This translates into CASSLLQQGTEAFF.

CDR3 nucleotides: TGTGCCAGCAACGACAGGAGCTCTGGAAACACCATATATTTT. It yields the protein CASNDRSSGNTIYF. The chain carries TRBV2 and TRBJ1-3, with a tentative D call TRBD1 (6 bases). This CDR3 has 14 residues. The germline V gene encodes CDR1 SNHLY and CDR2 FYNNEI. With 7 bases removed from V and 0 bases from J, the gap between germline ends came to 10 bases.

The rearrangement uses TRBV6-1 and TRBJ2-7, with D perhaps TRBD1 (5 bases). The CDR3 runs to 15 residues. Between the trimmed V and J ends, which lost 3 bases and 4 bases, there was a span of 16 bases. CDR1 MNHNS and CDR2 SASEGT come from the germline V gene. The CDR3 nucleotides are TGTGCCAGCAGTGATGGGTGGGGCGCGAATTACGAGCAGTACTTC. It translates to CASSDGWGANYEQYF.

V gene TRBV18 combines with J gene TRBJ1-5, with TRBD1 matching 10 bases. V lost 6 bases, J lost 6 bases, and 8 bases stayed unmatched. CDR1 is KGHSH and CDR2 is LQKENI in the germline V gene. CDR3 size: 15 residues. The CDR3 DNA sequence: TGTGCCAGCTCGCAGACAGGGGGCTTTGTTCAGCCCCAGCATTTT. Translation: CASSQTGGFVQPQHF.

The count of this clone is one. The rearrangement uses TRBV29-1 and TRBJ2-4, with D tentatively TRBD1 (5 bases). The CDR3 is 12 residues long. The V end was cut by 2 bases, the J end by 5 bases, with 7 bases between. Per the germline V gene, CDR1 is SQVTM and CDR2 is ANQGSEA. The CDR3 here is CSVETTENIQYF. DNA of the CDR3: TGCAGCGTTGAAACGACAGAAAACATTCAGTACTTC.

This chain links TRBV28 with TRBJ2-2, with D unclear. Germline loops: CDR1 MDHEN, CDR2 SYDVKM. CDR3 length equals 14 residues. With 4 bases removed from V and 4 bases from J, the gap between germline ends came to 10 bases. The DNA of the CDR3 is TGTGCCAGCAGTTCCCCAGAGACCACCGGGGAGCTGTTTTTT. Translating gives CASSSPETTGELFF.

J is TRBJ2-1 and V is TRBV5-1; D unclear. This CDR3 is 13 amino acids long. V shed 4 bases and J shed 7 bases, with 12 bases lying between them. Germline lookup yields CDR1 SGHRS and CDR2 YFSETQ. CDR3 sequence: CASSTGPWNEQFF. The DNA of the CDR3 is TGCGCCAGCAGCACCGGCCCTTGGAATGAGCAGTTCTTC. The whole variable domain, remainder taken from reference TRBV5-1 and TRBJ2-1, is KAGVTQTPRYLIKTRGQQVTLSCSPISGHRSVSWYQQTPGQGLQFLFEYFSETQRNKGNFPGRFSGRQFSNSRSEMNVSTLELGDSALYLCASSTGPWNEQFFGPGTRLTVL.

V and J are TRBV10-2 and TRBJ2-7; a weak D match, TRBD1 (7 bases). The germline V gene has CDR1 WSHSY and CDR2 SAAADI. The CDR3 runs to 16 residues. V gave up 3 bases and J gave up 0 bases, with 15 bases separating them. The CDR3 is CASSDRRGRSSYEQYF. CDR3 DNA: TGCGCCAGCAGTGATAGGAGGGGGCGTAGCTCCTACGAGCAGTACTTC.

V gene TRBV6-1 combines with J gene TRBJ1-6; D gene uncertain. This CDR3 contains 16 residues. The germline V and J ends were trimmed by 4 bases and 8 bases, with 18 bases remaining between them. Germline loops: CDR1 MNHNS, CDR2 SASEGT. The CDR3 coding sequence is TGTGCCAGCAGTGTTGATCGCGGGAGTCGGGATTCACCCCTCCACTTT. Amino acids: CASSVDRGSRDSPLHF.

V and J are TRBV7-3 and TRBJ2-7, with 7 bases fitting TRBD1. Looked up from germline, CDR1 is SGHTA and CDR2 is FQGTGA. CDR3 length: 15 amino acids. The junction had 4 bases not matched to a gene; V was cut back by 2 bases and J by 0 bases. The CDR3 DNA sequence: TGTGCCAGCAGCTTAGGGACAGCGAGCTCCTACGAGCAGTACTTC. This sequence encodes CASSLGTASSYEQYF.

The chain is built from TRBV18 and TRBJ2-7, with D possibly TRBD1 on 5 matching bases. CDR1 is KGHSH and CDR2 is LQKENI in the germline V gene. Trimming cost V 5 bases and J 0 bases, with 8 bases left between them. The length of the CDR3 is 13 residues. The CDR3 loop reads CASSSQGSYEQYF. In DNA form, the CDR3 reads TGTGCCAGCTCATCCCAGGGCTCCTACGAGCAGTACTTC.

CDR3 in amino acids: CSVEHWTANTEAFF. For the CDR3, the DNA is TGCAGCGTTGAACATTGGACAGCGAACACTGAAGCTTTCTTT. The rearrangement uses TRBV29-1 and TRBJ1-1; tentatively, D is TRBD1 (6 bases). The V gene's germline CDR1 is SQVTM and CDR2 ANQGSEA. Between the trimmed V and J ends, which lost 2 bases and 1 base, there was a span of 11 bases. This CDR3 has 14 residues.

The rearrangement uses TRBV5-1 and TRBJ2-7; TRBD1 might be the D (5 bases). The ends were cut back, 3 bases at V and 1 base at J, with 14 bases in the middle. This CDR3 has 15 amino acids. Germline CDR1 is SGHRS and CDR2 is YFSETQ. The DNA of the CDR3 is TGCGCCAGCAGCTGGGGCCCATCGATTTCCTACGAGCAGTACTTC. Translating it yields CASSWGPSISYEQYF.

The CDR3 DNA reads as TGCGCCAGCAGTCGCAGGGGATCCTACGAGCAGTACTTC. It encodes CASSRRGSYEQYF. The chain couples TRBV23-1 to TRBJ2-7; possible D gene TRBD1, 6 bases. TRBV23-1 is labeled an ORF, and its function is uncertain. The CDR3 spans 13 residues. V lost 4 bases and J lost 1, with 8 bases in between.

The chain joins TRBV2 to TRBJ2-7; 7 nucleotides line up with TRBD2. The CDR3 has 16 residues. Germline loops: CDR1 SNHLY, CDR2 FYNNEI. J was trimmed by 5 bases and V by 4 bases; bases with no gene match: 14. The CDR3 region is CASSGEGGYTYDEQYF. Written as DNA, the CDR3 is TGTGCCAGCAGTGGGGAGGGAGGGTATACTTATGACGAGCAGTACTTC. Combining the CDR3 with reference TRBV2 and TRBJ2-7 gives the whole variable domain EPEVTQTPSHQVTQMGQEVILRCVPISNHLYFYWYRQILGQKVEFLVSFYNNEISEKSEIFDDQFSVERPDGSNFTLKIRSTKLEDSAMYFCASSGEGGYTYDEQYFGPGTRLTVT.

V and J are TRBV11-2 and TRBJ1-5; D ambiguous. V dropped 2 bases and J dropped 8 bases, with 10 bases sitting between them. CDR1 and CDR2 from the germline V gene are SGHAT and FQNNGV. The CDR3 loop spans 13 amino acids. The CDR3 bases are TGTGCCAGCAGCTTACGGGGTGAAGAGCCCCAGCATTTT. Its protein is CASSLRGEEPQHF.

V and J are TRBV9 and TRBJ2-5, with 8 nucleotides matching TRBD2. This CDR3 is built from 15 residues. After removal of 4 bases from V and 5 bases from J, the junction contained 10 bases not matched to a gene. In germline, CDR1 is SGDLS, CDR2 YYNGEE. CDR3 coding DNA: TGTGCCAGCAGCATTAGCGGGACGAGCGGGGAGACCCAGTACTTC. Residues: CASSISGTSGETQYF.

J is TRBJ1-1 and V is TRBV19; D call uncertain. Germline CDR1 is LNHDA and CDR2 is SQIVND (reference sequence). The CDR3 spans 14 residues. Trimming stripped 5 bases from V and 3 bases from J, with 13 bases between. The CDR3 DNA reads TGTGCCAGTAGTTTTTGGTCAGGCTACACTGAAGCTTTCTTT. Its translation: CASSFWSGYTEAFF.

The chain recombines TRBV19 with TRBJ2-7, with 7 bases fitting TRBD1. The CDR3 loop spans 15 amino acids. Germline V gene sequence: CDR1 LNHDA, CDR2 SQIVND (reference sequence). Trimming at V came to 1 base and at J to 4 bases, leaving 7 bases not matched to a gene. The CDR3 bases are TGTGCCAGTAGTATAGCCACAGGGGTCTCGTACGAGCAGTACTTC. Translating gives CASSIATGVSYEQYF.